These 18 T cell receptor beta chains were sequenced from one sample in a study of HIV-infected children after antiretroviral therapy interruption. Unique molecular identifiers were included in an RNA-based 3' RACE TCR library. A single record per CDR3 protein comes from TCRdb applying MiXCR to the 3' RACE reads. The table has about 89,000 distinct CDR3 sequences, 6% to 8.5% seen once; the top ten hold 1.1%. The sample's treatment: PENTA 11 planned treatment interruption arm or continuous ART arm. This sample comprised CD45RA+ CD4+ T cells from PBMCs, pooled from several time points, obtained from a donor given antiretroviral therapy, either interrupted or continuous. The sample's subset: naive CD4+ CD45RA+ CD45RO- T cells. Source of these receptors: a pool of human donors with HIV.

This clonotype was observed many times. J is TRBJ2-2 and V is TRBV9; D is unresolved. Trimming cost V 2 bases and J 8 bases, with 19 bases left between them. The germline CDR1 and CDR2 sequences are SGDLS and YYNGEE. The CDR3 runs to 16 residues. CDR3 in amino acids: CASSVESAIGTGELFF. The DNA for the CDR3 is TGTGCCAGCAGCGTCGAATCGGCCATAGGAACGGGGGAGCTGTTTTTT.

This clonotype was seen more than once but under ten times. The CDR3 loop reads CASSGPGGSYEQYF. DNA of the CDR3: TGTGCCAGCAGTGGTCCCGGGGGTTCCTACGAGCAGTACTTC. The rearrangement uses TRBV2 and TRBJ2-7; a weak D match, TRBD2 (6 bases). CDR1 SNHLY and CDR2 FYNNEI come from the germline V gene. CDR3 length: 14 residues. V was shortened by 4 bases and J by 1 base, with 11 bases between the two germline ends.

This clonotype came up many times. This sequence joins TRBV7-2 and TRBJ1-2; tentatively, D is TRBD1 (6 bases). Looked up from germline, CDR1 is SGHTA and CDR2 is FQGNSA. V was shortened by 2 bases and J by 7 bases, with 20 bases between the two germline ends. The CDR3 length is 16 residues. Here the CDR3 reads CASSLNSLGGGRGYTF. The CDR3 coding sequence is TGTGCCAGCAGCTTAAACAGTTTGGGGGGGGGCCGTGGCTACACCTTC. The complete variable domain, with remaining parts taken from reference TRBV7-2 and TRBJ1-2, reads GAGVSQSPSNKVTEKGKDVELRCDPISGHTALYWYRQSLGQGLEFLIYFQGNSAPDKSGLPSDRFSAERTGGSVSTLTIQRTQQEDSAVYLCASSLNSLGGGRGYTFGSGTRLTVV.

In its sample, this clonotype was seen many times. The chain is built from TRBV12-3 or TRBV12-4 and TRBJ2-2; D possibly corresponds to TRBD2 (7 bases). Trimming took 5 bases from V and 4 from J, leaving 14 bases between them. The CDR3 length is 15 residues. CDR3 sequence: CASSLRGGTTGELFF. CDR3 in DNA: TGTGCCAGCAGTCTGAGGGGGGGAACCACCGGGGAGCTGTTTTTT.

In its sample, this clonotype was seen many times. The chain has TRBV7-3 and TRBJ2-7; D not certain. Per the germline V gene, CDR1 is SGHTA and CDR2 is FQGTGA. Trimming removed 4 bases at V and 6 bases at J, with 16 bases between. This CDR3 region has 14 residues. CDR3 loop: CASSSHRDTSEQYF. The CDR3 bases are TGTGCCAGCAGCTCCCATCGAGACACCAGCGAGCAGTACTTC.

The chain carries TRBV5-4 and TRBJ2-2; 7 nucleotides match TRBD1. The CDR3 contains 19 residues. Unmatched junction bases numbered 18, after V lost 4 bases and J lost 3 bases. Germline CDR1 SGHNT, CDR2 YYREEE (reference sequence). The CDR3 sequence: CASSPPVGGPGMDTGELFF. The DNA for the CDR3 is TGTGCCAGCAGCCCACCGGTAGGGGGCCCGGGAATGGACACCGGGGAGCTGTTTTTT. Filled out from reference TRBV5-4 and TRBJ2-2, the complete variable domain reads ETGVTQSPTHLIKTRGQQVTLRCSSQSGHNTVSWYQQALGQGPQFIFQYYREEENGRGNFPPRFSGLQFPNYSSELNVNALELDDSALYLCASSPPVGGPGMDTGELFFGEGSRLTVL.

This clonotype was seen repeatedly, ten times or more. The rearrangement joins TRBV6-1 to TRBJ2-2; weak D call: TRBD1 (5 bases). V was shortened by 6 bases and J by 6 bases, with 20 bases between the two germline ends. Germline CDR1 MNHNS, CDR2 SASEGT. The CDR3 has 16 residues. CDR3 nucleotides: TGTGCCAGCAGCACCTCTCGGTTTTTGGGGCCCGGGGAGCTGTTTTTT. Protein: CASSTSRFLGPGELFF.

The table lists this clonotype with many counts. The chain employs TRBV12-3 or TRBV12-4 and TRBJ1-2, with 12 bases identical to TRBD1. The ends lost 5 bases at V and 4 bases at J; junction bases unmatched: 8. The CDR3 spans 16 residues. CDR3 bases: TGTGCCAGCAGTCTCACCGGGACAGGGGGCAGCTATGGCTACACCTTC. This encodes CASSLTGTGGSYGYTF.

At least ten counts were recorded for this clonotype. This sequence joins TRBV7-9 and TRBJ2-5; 12 bases align to TRBD2. The CDR3 runs to 15 residues. Germline lookup yields CDR1 SEHNR and CDR2 FQNEAQ (reference sequence). The V segment lost 2 bases and the J segment 6 bases; nucleotides outside the gene matches: 4. This CDR3 is CASSLTSGGLKTQYF. The DNA of the CDR3 is TGTGCCAGCAGCTTAACTAGCGGGGGGTTGAAGACCCAGTACTTC.

This clonotype was seen many times. The gene calls are TRBV10-3 and TRBJ2-1; possibly TRBD2 for D (5 bases). This CDR3 is 14 amino acids long. Germline V lookup: CDR1 ENHRY, CDR2 SYGVKD. V dropped 6 bases and J dropped 5 bases, with 14 bases sitting between them. CDR3 sequence: CAISAEWGDNEQFF. CDR3 nucleotide sequence: TGTGCCATCAGCGCGGAGTGGGGAGACAATGAGCAGTTCTTC.

At least ten counts were recorded for this clonotype. The chain has TRBV11-2 and TRBJ2-3, with TRBD2 matching over 7 bases. The CDR3 consists of 16 residues. Germline assignment: CDR1 SGHAT and CDR2 FQNNGV. The J segment lost 0 bases and the V segment lost 1 base, leaving 4 bases of the junction unmatched. CDR3 coding DNA: TGTGCCAGCAGCTTAGTGGGGGGGACTAGCACAGATACGCAGTATTTT. This translates into CASSLVGGTSTDTQYF.

This clonotype was seen at least ten times. The V and J genes are TRBV19 and TRBJ2-5; 8 nucleotides agree with TRBD1. Germline CDR1 and CDR2: LNHDA and SQIVND (reference sequence). The CDR3 extends over 13 amino acids. V shed 6 bases, J shed 5 bases, and the junction held 5 bases outside the gene matches. In DNA form, the CDR3 reads TGTGCCAGTAGCCGGACAGGGCCCGAGACCCAGTACTTC. Encoded protein: CASSRTGPETQYF.

The rearrangement links TRBV12-3 or TRBV12-4 to TRBJ1-1, with 7 bases fitting TRBD1. V lost 6 bases and J lost 6; bases outside the gene matches: 10. This CDR3 contains 14 residues. In DNA form, the CDR3 reads TGTGCCAGCAGGCTCCGGGACAGCGAAGCTGAAGCTTTCTTT. Its translation: CASRLRDSEAEAFF.

This clonotype was found many times. The CDR3 sequence is CASSFWSREQYF. Here the CDR3 DNA reads TGTGCCAGCAGTTTTTGGAGTAGGGAGCAGTACTTC. V gene TRBV12-3 or TRBV12-4 combines with J gene TRBJ2-7, with unresolved D. The CDR3 length is 12 residues. Trimming removed 3 bases from V and 7 bases from J, with 10 bases in between.

This clonotype showed up just a few times. The rearrangement uses TRBV18 and TRBJ1-5; the D gene is possibly TRBD1 (5 bases). Germline CDR1 is KGHSH and CDR2 is LQKENI. The CDR3 totals 14 residues. V gave up 1 base and J gave up 5 bases, with 9 bases separating them. In DNA, the CDR3 is TGTGCCAGCTCACCACTACGGGGGGATCAGCCCCAGCATTTT. As protein: CASSPLRGDQPQHF.

In this sample, this clonotype turned up many times. The V call is TRBV5-6, the J call TRBJ1-2; TRBD1 is a possible D gene (6 bases). Germline CDR1 reads SGHDT; CDR2 reads YYEEEE. This CDR3 is 13 amino acids long. The germline V and J ends were trimmed by 2 bases and 3 bases, with 8 bases remaining between them. CDR3 loop: CASSLGGDYGYTF. The DNA for the CDR3 is TGTGCCAGCAGCTTAGGGGGGGACTATGGCTACACCTTC.

The sample holds a few counts of this clonotype. The chain links TRBV23-1 to TRBJ1-3; 8 bases map to TRBD1. TRBV23-1 is annotated as an ORF whose role is uncertain. Trimming removed 1 base from V and 0 bases from J; junction bases left unmatched: 14. The CDR3 runs to 20 residues. The chain's CDR3 is CASSQYRTGYPPLSGNTIYF. The DNA of the CDR3 is TGCGCCAGCAGTCAATACCGGACAGGGTACCCCCCTCTCTCTGGAAACACCATATATTTT.

The genes are TRBV2 and TRBJ2-5; D remains ambiguous. The germline V gene encodes CDR1 SNHLY and CDR2 FYNNEI. The CDR3 covers 14 residues. Deletions cut 6 bases from V and 2 bases from J, with 13 bases between. CDR3 protein: CASSHSANQETQYF. The CDR3, as DNA: TGTGCCAGCAGCCATTCAGCGAATCAAGAGACCCAGTACTTC.